This T cell receptor beta chain comes out of a study of T cells expressing NK-cell markers. Study context: The TCR beta repertoires were obtained from sorted CD3+CD56+NKG2C+, CD3+CD56+NKG2C- and CD3+CD56-NKG2C+ T cells. Seven HCMV-seropositive donors and one seronegative donor made up the eight sequenced donors.

TCR beta cDNA was generated via 5'RACE template switching incorporating UMIs. One entry per CDR3 protein, without DNA, is what TCRdb gives after re-calling the 5' RACE reads. The ten most abundant clones cover about two thirds of a sample with 5,500 to 8,000 distinct CDR3 sequences. Germline assignment: CDR1 WSHSY and CDR2 SAAADI. This CDR3 is built from 14 residues. The TCR comes from a man aged 18-69 years in good health. The genes are TRBV10-2 and TRBJ1-6; TCRdb's D call, TRBD1, is unchecked because there is no DNA. Sequencing was done on a sample of blood T cells: a sorted CD56 or NKG2C T cell subset, CD4+ or CD8+ T cells, or bulk PBMC T cells (not recorded which). This CDR3 is CASSEPGGDSPLHF.